These 26 T cell receptor beta chains originate from one sample sequenced in a study of blood T cell repertoires in COVID-19. Data came from immunoSEQ multiplex PCR; TCRdb stores just in-frame clones and leaves some out. The table lists roughly 330,000 clones, around 84% of them singletons. Sequencing input: PBMCs or T cells enriched from blood (not recorded which). Receptor source: a woman aged 18-35 years who had recovered from COVID-19.

This chain connects TRBV4-1 to TRBJ1-6; 8 bases map to TRBD1. The CDR3 consists of 16 residues. The germline gives CDR1 MGHRA, CDR2 YSYEKL. V shed 2 bases and J 14 bases; nucleotides not matched to a gene: 14. DNA of the CDR3: TGCGCCAGCAGCCAACCTCCCGGACAGGGTCCCCCGTCCCTCCACTTT. Amino acid sequence: CASSQPPGQGPPSLHF.

The rearrangement joins TRBV30 to TRBJ1-5; 7 nucleotides agree with TRBD1. The CDR3 has 15 amino acids. From germline, CDR1 is GTSNPN and CDR2 SVGIG (reference sequence). V dropped 2 bases and J dropped 4; count of bases not matched to a gene: 8. This CDR3 is CAWSSRDRMNQPQHF. CDR3 nucleotide sequence: TGTGCCTGGAGTTCTCGGGACAGAATGAATCAGCCCCAGCATTTT.

This rearrangement joins TRBV2 to TRBJ2-1, with D tentatively TRBD1 (5 bases). The CDR3 consists of 13 residues. CDR1 is SNHLY and CDR2 is FYNNEI in the germline V gene. V lost 4 bases to trimming and J lost 7 bases, with 11 bases between them. The CDR3: CASSGTDSNEQFF. CDR3 coding DNA: TGTGCCAGCAGTGGGACCGACAGTAATGAGCAGTTCTTC.

This clone was observed a single time. The chain couples TRBV30 to TRBJ2-1; D might be TRBD1 (5 bases). This CDR3 is built from 15 residues. Germline-derived CDR1 and CDR2 are GTSNPN and SVGIG (reference sequence). The V gene lost 1 base and the J gene lost 1 base, with 11 bases spanning the gap. The CDR3: CAWSEGSVSYNEQFF. The CDR3 nucleotides read TGTGCCTGGAGTGAGGGGTCTGTTTCCTACAATGAGCAGTTCTTC.

This chain joins TRBV12-1 and TRBJ1-1; the table's D call TRBD1 went unverified against the DNA. TRBV12-1 has pseudogene status. This CDR3 contains 20 residues. CDR3 sequence: CASSFTGTGMDGERGTEAFF. CDR3 bases: TGTGCCAGCAGCTTCACCGGGACAGGGATGGATGGGGAGAGAGGCACTGAAGCTTTCTTT.

V is TRBV7-9 and J is TRBJ2-1, with a tentative D call TRBD1 (5 bases). The CDR3 length is 14 residues. Trimming shortened V by 2 bases and J by 5 bases, and 10 bases separated the two germline ends. Germline V CDR1 and CDR2: SEHNR, FQNEAQ (reference sequence). The CDR3 bases are TGTGCCAGCAGCTTAAGGGGCGCGGACAATGAGCAGTTCTTC. This codes for CASSLRGADNEQFF.

The chain employs TRBV7-9 and TRBJ2-7; D possibly corresponds to TRBD1 (5 bases). CDR1 and CDR2 from the germline V gene are SEHNR and FQNEAQ (reference sequence). V was shortened by 2 bases and J by 4 bases, with 18 bases between the two germline ends. The CDR3 loop spans 16 amino acids. This CDR3 reads CASSLRGGDGTYEQYF. The CDR3 region has the DNA TGTGCCAGCAGCTTAAGGGGCGGTGACGGCACGTACGAGCAGTACTTC.

V gene TRBV18 combines with J gene TRBJ2-1, with a tentative D call TRBD2 (6 bases). Germline CDR1 and CDR2: KGHSH and LQKENI. V shed 1 base and J shed 9 bases, with 10 bases lying between them. The CDR3 is 13 residues long. CDR3 in DNA: TGTGCCAGCTCACCACTAACTAGCAGTGAGCAGTTCTTC. The encoded protein is CASSPLTSSEQFF.

With respect to this clone: One end of the junction is discordant with germline, which a read error may explain. The rearrangement joins TRBV7-9 to TRBJ1-2; a possible D gene is TRBD1 (6 bases). This CDR3 has 13 amino acids. The germline V gene encodes CDR1 SEHNR and CDR2 FQNEAQ (reference sequence). The CDR3, as DNA: TGTACCAGCAGCTTAAGACAGGAGGATGGCTACACCTTC. Translation gives CTSSLRQEDGYTF.

V usage is TRBV6-5 and J usage is TRBJ1-2; D is perhaps TRBD1 (5 bases). The CDR3 sequence is 15 residues long. Germline V CDR1 and CDR2: MNHEY, SVGAGI. Trimming removed 2 bases from V and 3 bases from J, with 13 bases in between. CDR3 residues: CASSYNAPGDYGYTF. CDR3 nucleotide sequence: TGTGCCAGCAGTTACAACGCCCCGGGGGACTATGGCTACACCTTC.

The gene calls are TRBV19 and TRBJ2-5; weak D call: TRBD1 (6 bases). CDR3 length: 12 amino acids. CDR1 is LNHDA and CDR2 is SQIVND in the germline V gene (reference sequence). V lost 6 bases, J lost 3 bases, and 8 bases lay in between. CDR3: CASRDREETQYF. CDR3 in DNA: TGTGCCAGTAGGGACAGAGAAGAGACCCAGTACTTC.

This chain's CDR3 is CASSPGLGAYGYTF. The CDR3 DNA follows: TGTGCCAGCAGCCCTGGATTGGGGGCCTATGGCTACACCTTC. The chain couples TRBV9 to TRBJ1-2, with TRBD1 as a possible D gene (6 bases). Trimming removed 4 bases at V and 4 bases at J, with 14 bases between. The CDR3 runs to 14 residues. Germline lookup yields CDR1 SGDLS and CDR2 YYNGEE.

CDR3 DNA: TGTGCCAGCAGCTTACGTGCGGGAGGGCAAGAGACCCAGTACTTC. This gives the protein CASSLRAGGQETQYF. The rearrangement uses TRBV7-8 and TRBJ2-5; TRBD2 aligns across 9 bases. The CDR3 consists of 15 residues. Germline loops: CDR1 SGHVS, CDR2 FQNEAQ. Trimming removed 2 bases from V and 2 bases from J; junction bases left unmatched: 3.

The genes are TRBV19 and TRBJ1-1; 7 positions agree with TRBD1. Germline values: CDR1 LNHDA, CDR2 SQIVND (reference sequence). The V gene end was trimmed by 2 bases and the J gene end by 9 bases; junction bases not matched to a gene: 15. This CDR3 is 16 amino acids long. The CDR3 nucleotides read TGTGCCAGTAGTATAAGTCTTTACAGGGGCCGACCACAAGCTTTCTTT. This codes for CASSISLYRGRPQAFF.

V usage is TRBV10-3 and J usage is TRBJ2-7, with 7 bases identical to TRBD2. The CDR3 has 18 amino acids. Germline-derived CDR1 and CDR2 are ENHRY and SYGVKD. The V gene end was trimmed by 2 bases and the J gene end by 3 bases; junction bases not matched to a gene: 16. The CDR3 sequence is CAISEEWAGVKSHYEQYF. For the CDR3, the DNA is TGTGCCATCAGTGAGGAATGGGCGGGAGTTAAGAGCCACTACGAGCAGTACTTC.

CDR3 loop: CATRRQANTEAFF. The CDR3 DNA sequence: TGTGCCACCCGAAGACAGGCGAACACTGAAGCTTTCTTT. This chain links TRBV15 with TRBJ1-1; maybe TRBD1 (6 bases). V lost 8 bases and J 1 base, leaving 11 bases between the germline ends. The length of the CDR3 is 13 residues. Per the germline V gene, CDR1 is LNHNV and CDR2 is YYDKDF (reference sequence).

This clone has a handful of counts. The chain employs TRBV2 and TRBJ1-5; 9 positions match TRBD1. CDR3 length equals 15 residues. CDR1 and CDR2 from the germline V gene are SNHLY and FYNNEI. The V gene end was trimmed by 3 bases and the J gene end by 6 bases; junction bases not matched to a gene: 6. This chain's CDR3 is CASSERTGEGQPQHF. In DNA, the CDR3 is TGTGCCAGCAGTGAGAGGACAGGGGAGGGTCAGCCCCAGCATTTT.

This chain joins TRBV5-6 and TRBJ2-3; weak D call: TRBD2 (7 bases). The CDR3 is made up of 16 amino acids. The V gene lost 5 bases and the J gene lost 2 bases, with 18 bases spanning the gap. CDR1 and CDR2 from the germline V gene are SGHDT and YYEEEE. The CDR3, as DNA: TGTGCCAGCAGGTCCTGGGGGGGCCCATTCACAGATACGCAGTATTTT. Amino acid sequence: CASRSWGGPFTDTQYF.

The J gene is TRBJ1-5, the V gene TRBV29-1; TRBD1 matches 12 bases. The CDR3 is made up of 15 amino acids. V shed 6 bases and J 3 bases; nucleotides not matched to a gene: 6. Germline CDR1 is SQVTM and CDR2 is ANQGSEA. CDR3 amino acids: CSVTGTGGNNQPQHF. The CDR3 DNA reads TGCAGCGTCACCGGGACAGGGGGCAACAATCAGCCCCAGCATTTT.

The rearrangement joins TRBV27 to TRBJ2-7, with 7 bases matching TRBD2. Germline V gene lookup returns CDR1 MNHEY and CDR2 SMNVEV (reference sequence). Losses at the gene ends were 3 bases for V and 5 bases for J; bases not matched to a gene: 4. The CDR3 spans 13 residues. The chain's CDR3 is CASSFGAGDEQYF. The CDR3 bases are TGTGCCAGCAGTTTCGGGGCGGGAGACGAGCAGTACTTC.

This clone was seen a few times. The chain recombines TRBV2 with TRBJ1-1; D remains unclear. CDR3 size: 14 residues. Trimming pared 5 bases from V and 5 bases from J, leaving 15 bases between. CDR1 is SNHLY and CDR2 is FYNNEI in the germline V gene. The CDR3 DNA reads as TGTGCCAGCAGTCCTGATGCGGGGATGACTGAAGCTTTCTTT. Translating gives CASSPDAGMTEAFF.

The gene calls are TRBV3-1 (or the pseudogene TRBV3-2) and TRBJ1-2; D not resolved. Trimming pared 4 bases from V and 4 bases from J, leaving 16 bases between. CDR1 and CDR2 (germline): LGHDT, YNNKEL (reference sequence). This CDR3 contains 15 residues. CDR3 residues: CASSLGRLGGYGYTF. CDR3 in DNA: TGTGCCAGCAGCCTAGGCAGGCTCGGTGGCTATGGCTACACCTTC.

The chain is built from TRBV6-5 and TRBJ1-1, with 8 bases matching TRBD1. The CDR3 has 15 amino acids. Germline lookup yields CDR1 MNHEY and CDR2 SVGAGI. The ends lost 7 bases at V and 8 bases at J; junction bases unmatched: 15. The CDR3 DNA reads TGTGCCAGCACTCACTTCAGGGGGCGGAGGTTAGAAGCTTTCTTT. Its translation: CASTHFRGRRLEAFF.

V and J are TRBV27 and TRBJ2-1; D gene uncertain. The length of the CDR3 is 13 residues. Germline V gene lookup returns CDR1 MNHEY and CDR2 SMNVEV (reference sequence). V lost 3 bases to trimming and J lost 7 bases, with 10 bases between them. The CDR3 here is CASSLAANNEQFF. The CDR3 nucleotides are TGTGCCAGCAGTTTGGCGGCGAATAATGAGCAGTTCTTC.

The V gene is TRBV5-1, the J gene TRBJ1-2; possible D gene TRBD1, 6 bases. Germline CDR1 reads SGHRS; CDR2 reads YFSETQ. The V end was cut by 5 bases, the J end by 4 bases, with 15 bases between. CDR3 length: 14 amino acids. The CDR3 loop reads CASSLSGDVYGYTF. The CDR3 nucleotides are TGCGCCAGCAGTCTATCAGGGGATGTCTATGGCTACACCTTC.

This chain links TRBV10-3 with TRBJ1-1; 9 nucleotides line up with TRBD1. After removal of 10 bases from V and 0 bases from J, the junction contained 9 bases not matched to a gene. The CDR3 is 15 residues long. In germline, CDR1 is ENHRY, CDR2 SYGVKD. The CDR3 nucleotides read TGTGCCACTGGCGCCGGGACAGGGCTGAACACTGAAGCTTTCTTT. It specifies CATGAGTGLNTEAFF.